This T cell receptor beta chain was recorded in a study of CD8 T cells in ankylosing spondylitis. TCRdb fed the 5' RACE reads into MiXCR, producing one record per CDR3 protein. The sample has about 360,000 distinct CDR3 sequences, roughly 14% seen once. This clonotype was seen more than once but under ten times. Its antigen is not identified. Study-level findings and limits: Significant enrichment of disease-linked clones was reportedly seen in matched ankylosing spondylitis synovial fluid. Disease-linked clones, CD8+, were relatively rare in peripheral blood.

Sequenced sample: blood, either unsorted or a sorted T cell fraction (not recorded which). The TCR sequence derives from a male donor with ankylosing spondylitis or in good health (not recorded which).

CDR3 DNA sequence: TGTGCCAGCAGCTCGGGACAGGGGGGATCAGTAGGAGAGACCCAGTACTTC. It is translated as CASSSGQGGSVGETQYF. The rearrangement uses TRBV5-6 and TRBJ2-5; 11 bases are a match to TRBD1. Germline CDR1 is SGHDT and CDR2 is YYEEEE. Trimming took 3 bases from V and 4 from J; bases not matched to a gene: 11. The CDR3 runs to 17 residues.